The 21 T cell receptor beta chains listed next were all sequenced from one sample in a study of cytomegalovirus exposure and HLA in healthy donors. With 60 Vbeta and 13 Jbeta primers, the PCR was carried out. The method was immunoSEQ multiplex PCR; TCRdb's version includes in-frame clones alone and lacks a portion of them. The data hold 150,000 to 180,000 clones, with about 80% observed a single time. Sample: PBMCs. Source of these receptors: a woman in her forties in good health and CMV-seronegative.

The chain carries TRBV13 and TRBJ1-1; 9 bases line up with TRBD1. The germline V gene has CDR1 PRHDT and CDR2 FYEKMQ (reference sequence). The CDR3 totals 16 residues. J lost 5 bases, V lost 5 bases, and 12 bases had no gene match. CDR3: CASSANPTGGVTEAFF. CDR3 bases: TGTGCCAGCAGCGCCAACCCGACAGGGGGGGTAACTGAAGCTTTCTTT.

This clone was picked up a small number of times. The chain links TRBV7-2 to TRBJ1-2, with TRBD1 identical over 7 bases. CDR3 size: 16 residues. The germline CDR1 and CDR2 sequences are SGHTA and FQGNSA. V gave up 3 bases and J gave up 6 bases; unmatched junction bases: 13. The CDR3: CASSLGVVGTGDGYTF. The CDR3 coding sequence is TGTGCCAGCAGCTTGGGGGTTGTCGGCACAGGGGATGGCTACACCTTC.

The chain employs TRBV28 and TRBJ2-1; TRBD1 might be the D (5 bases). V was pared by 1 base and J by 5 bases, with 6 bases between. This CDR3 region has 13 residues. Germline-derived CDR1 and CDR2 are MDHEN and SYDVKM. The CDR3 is CASSLSRDNEQFF. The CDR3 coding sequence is TGTGCCAGCAGTTTATCCAGGGACAATGAGCAGTTCTTC.

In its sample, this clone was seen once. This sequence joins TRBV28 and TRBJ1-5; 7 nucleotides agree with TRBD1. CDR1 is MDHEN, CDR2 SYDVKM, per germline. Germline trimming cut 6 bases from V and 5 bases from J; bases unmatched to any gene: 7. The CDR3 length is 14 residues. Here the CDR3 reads CASSPDRFDQPQHF. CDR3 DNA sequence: TGTGCCAGCAGCCCGGACAGGTTCGATCAGCCCCAGCATTTT.

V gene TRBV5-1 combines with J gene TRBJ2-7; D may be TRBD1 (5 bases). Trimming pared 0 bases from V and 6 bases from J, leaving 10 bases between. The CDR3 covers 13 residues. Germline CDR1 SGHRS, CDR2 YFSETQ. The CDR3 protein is CASSLAIRGEQYF. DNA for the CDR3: TGCGCCAGCAGCTTGGCCATAAGGGGCGAGCAGTACTTC.

This chain's CDR3 is CASSADRASTEAFF. The CDR3 DNA sequence: TGTGCCAGCAGCGCGGACAGGGCGAGCACTGAAGCTTTCTTT. The chain links TRBV9 to TRBJ1-1; the match to TRBD1 covers 8 bases. The germline V gene has CDR1 SGDLS and CDR2 YYNGEE. V gave up 3 bases and J gave up 4 bases; unmatched junction bases: 5. This CDR3 contains 14 residues.

The CDR3 nucleotides are TGCGCCAGCAGCATTCTAGGGGCCTCCACCGGGGAGCTGTTTTTT. Translation: CASSILGASTGELFF. The V gene is TRBV5-1, the J gene TRBJ2-2, with D perhaps matching TRBD1 (5 bases). The germline V gene encodes CDR1 SGHRS and CDR2 YFSETQ. This CDR3 region has 15 residues. V was shortened by 4 bases and J by 4 bases, with 14 bases between the two germline ends.

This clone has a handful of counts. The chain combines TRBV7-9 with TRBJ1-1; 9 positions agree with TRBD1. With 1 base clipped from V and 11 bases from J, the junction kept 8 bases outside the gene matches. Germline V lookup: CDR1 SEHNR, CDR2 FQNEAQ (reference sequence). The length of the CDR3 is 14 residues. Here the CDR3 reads CASSLGTGQGRAFF. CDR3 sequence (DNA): TGTGCCAGCAGCTTAGGTACGGGACAGGGTCGTGCTTTCTTT.

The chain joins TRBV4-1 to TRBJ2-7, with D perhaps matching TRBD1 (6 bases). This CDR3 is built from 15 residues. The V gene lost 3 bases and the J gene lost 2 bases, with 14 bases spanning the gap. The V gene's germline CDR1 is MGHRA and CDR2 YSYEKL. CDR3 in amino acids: CASSHRQGSTYEQYF. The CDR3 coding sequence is TGCGCCAGCAGCCATAGGCAGGGGTCAACCTACGAGCAGTACTTC.

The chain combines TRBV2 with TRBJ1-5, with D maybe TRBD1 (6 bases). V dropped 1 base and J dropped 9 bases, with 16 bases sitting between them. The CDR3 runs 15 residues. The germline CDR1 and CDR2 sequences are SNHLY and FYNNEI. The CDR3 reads CASSEVDSKTGPQHF. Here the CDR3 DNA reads TGTGCCAGCAGTGAAGTGGACAGCAAAACGGGGCCCCAGCATTTT.

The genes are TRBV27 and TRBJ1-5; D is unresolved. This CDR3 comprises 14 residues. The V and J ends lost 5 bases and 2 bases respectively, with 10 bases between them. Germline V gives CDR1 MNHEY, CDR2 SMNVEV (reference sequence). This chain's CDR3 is CASSLYGGNQPQHF. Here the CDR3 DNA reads TGTGCCAGCAGTCTTTACGGTGGCAATCAGCCCCAGCATTTT.

The DNA for the CDR3 is TGTGCCAGCAGTCACACCCCGTGGCCGAGGGTTCAGCCCCAGCATTTT. Translated: CASSHTPWPRVQPQHF. The V call is TRBV6-6, the J call TRBJ1-5; D unresolved. With 5 bases removed from V and 6 bases from J, the gap between germline ends came to 20 bases. The CDR3 is 16 amino acids. Germline V gene data show CDR1 as MNHNY and CDR2 as SVGAGI (reference sequence).

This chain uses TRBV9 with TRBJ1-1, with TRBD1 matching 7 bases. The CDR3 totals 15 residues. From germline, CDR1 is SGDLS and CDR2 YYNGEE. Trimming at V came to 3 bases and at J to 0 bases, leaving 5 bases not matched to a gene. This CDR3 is CASSGRDSLNTEAFF. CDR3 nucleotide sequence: TGTGCCAGCAGCGGTCGGGACAGCTTGAACACTGAAGCTTTCTTT.

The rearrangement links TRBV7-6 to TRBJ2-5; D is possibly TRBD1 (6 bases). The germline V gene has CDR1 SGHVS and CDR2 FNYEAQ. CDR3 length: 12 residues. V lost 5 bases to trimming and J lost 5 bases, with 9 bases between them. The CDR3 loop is CASSPRGETQYF. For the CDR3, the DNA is TGTGCCAGCAGCCCGAGGGGGGAGACCCAGTACTTC.

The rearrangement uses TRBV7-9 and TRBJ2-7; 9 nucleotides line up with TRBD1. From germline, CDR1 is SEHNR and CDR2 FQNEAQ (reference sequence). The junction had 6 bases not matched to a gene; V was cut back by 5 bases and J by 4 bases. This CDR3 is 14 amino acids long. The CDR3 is CASSPGTGYYEQYF. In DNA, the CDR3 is TGTGCCAGCAGCCCCGGGACAGGGTATTACGAGCAGTACTTC. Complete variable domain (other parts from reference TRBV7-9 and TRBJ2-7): DTGVSQNPRHKITKRGQNVTFRCDPISEHNRLYWYRQTLGQGPEFLTYFQNEAQLEKSRLLSDRFSAERPKGSFSTLEIQRTEQGDSAMYLCASSPGTGYYEQYFGPGTRLTVT.

The CDR3 bases are TGTGCCAGCAGTGAATCAGCGGGACGCTCCTACGAGCAGTACTTC. It codes for CASSESAGRSYEQYF. This chain uses TRBV25-1 with TRBJ2-7, with TRBD2 matching 7 bases. This CDR3 spans 15 amino acids. V was pared by 1 base and J by 0 bases, with 3 bases of the junction left unmatched. Per germline, CDR1 MGHDK and CDR2 SYGVNS.

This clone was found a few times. The CDR3, as DNA: TGTGCCAGCAGCGACAGGGAGAACCAGCCCCAGCATTTT. Residues: CASSDRENQPQHF. The J gene is TRBJ1-5, the V gene TRBV6-1, with 7 bases identical to TRBD1. CDR3 length equals 13 residues. V lost 6 bases to trimming and J lost 7 bases; unmatched junction nucleotides: 6. Looked up from germline, CDR1 is MNHNS and CDR2 is SASEGT.

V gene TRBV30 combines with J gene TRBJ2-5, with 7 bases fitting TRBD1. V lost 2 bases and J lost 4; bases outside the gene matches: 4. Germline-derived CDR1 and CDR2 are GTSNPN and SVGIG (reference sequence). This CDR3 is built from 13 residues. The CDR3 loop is CAWSRTGRETQYF. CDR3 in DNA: TGTGCCTGGAGTCGGACAGGTCGAGAGACCCAGTACTTC.

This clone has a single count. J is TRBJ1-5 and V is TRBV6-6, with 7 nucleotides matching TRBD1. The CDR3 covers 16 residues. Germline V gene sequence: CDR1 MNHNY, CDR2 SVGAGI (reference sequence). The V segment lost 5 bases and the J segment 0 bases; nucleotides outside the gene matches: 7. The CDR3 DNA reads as TGTGCCAGCAGTCCCAGGGACAGCTATAGCAATCAGCCCCAGCATTTT. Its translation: CASSPRDSYSNQPQHF.

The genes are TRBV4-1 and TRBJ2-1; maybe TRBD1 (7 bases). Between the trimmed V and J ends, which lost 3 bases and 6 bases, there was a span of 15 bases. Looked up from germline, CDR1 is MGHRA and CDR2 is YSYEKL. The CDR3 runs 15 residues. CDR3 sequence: CASSHRQGLSNEQFF. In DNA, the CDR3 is TGCGCCAGCAGCCATCGACAGGGACTCTCCAATGAGCAGTTCTTC.

This CDR3 is CASRVSGSEQYF. CDR3 sequence (DNA): TGCGCCAGCAGAGTTTCAGGGTCCGAGCAGTACTTC. The gene calls are TRBV5-1 and TRBJ2-7; a possible D gene is TRBD1 (5 bases). The CDR3 spans 12 residues. Germline loops: CDR1 SGHRS, CDR2 YFSETQ. Trimming pared 5 bases from V and 6 bases from J, leaving 12 bases between. Using reference TRBV5-1 and TRBJ2-7 for the parts outside the CDR3, the full variable domain is KAGVTQTPRYLIKTRGQQVTLSCSPISGHRSVSWYQQTPGQGLQFLFEYFSETQRNKGNFPGRFSGRQFSNSRSEMNVSTLELGDSALYLCASRVSGSEQYFGPGTRLTVT.